This is a list of T cell receptor beta chains from one sample in a study of T cell changes during pregnancy in multiple sclerosis. Sequencing used immunoSEQ multiplex PCR; TCRdb keeps in-frame clones, though not all of them. The sample comprises 20,000 to 25,000 clones, about 85% of which are singletons, and around 16% rests with the top ten. The sample was CD8+ T cells from peripheral blood mononuclear cells, taken in the first trimester of pregnancy. The source of these receptors is a female donor in good health, enrolled as a control in a pregnancy study. Each CDR3 is given with its conserved first and last residue. Each record gives: V gene, CDR3 protein.

>TRBV6-4
CASSDSGTYGYTF
>TRBV30
CAWSETGSTEAFF
>TRBV5-1
CASRRASGTGVSETQYF
>TRBV5-6
CASSLLGAHGTDTQYF
>TRBV9
CASSVNRSPRGTEAFF
>TRBV6-4
CASSVRQENTGELFF
>TRBV13
CASSPRARATEAFF
>TRBV6-1
CASSEGTGSSYEQYF
>TRBV9
CASSPGNYEQYF
>TRBV27
CASSSLLESGANVLTF
>TRBV5-1
CASSPRGRGSYEQYF
>TRBV30
CAWSVSVAGGPLGAQYF
>TRBV6-4
CASSDSSYNEQFF
>TRBV5-1
CASRGSGAHNEQFF
>TRBV5-6
CASRGGGASTQYF
>TRBV28
CASSFSRGLSQPQHF
>TRBV9
CASSVDPGGSYNEQFF
>TRBV6-4
CASSIAGGGNEQFF
>TRBV7-2
CASSPRRRQETQYF
>TRBV30
CAWTAGDTEAFF
>TRBV27
CASRVLAGGPQETQYF
>TRBV5-1
CASSLGTYSYNEQFF
>TRBV29-1
CSVASGAYEQYF
>TRBV5-6
CASSLVQGARYGYTF
>TRBV7-9
CASSIGQGRQGEKLFF
>TRBV4-3
CASSQEPAGGSSYNEQFF
>TRBV5-6
CASQGGGYEQYF
>TRBV10-1
CASSESNRGGREQYF
>TRBV19
CASLRGTEAFF
>TRBV29-1
CSVEIKLDRAYVRAFF
>TRBV2
CASSENRGSETQYF
>TRBV19
CASSILQGTEAFF
>TRBV9
CASSARLGGDTQYF
>TRBV7-9
CASSSEAGGFTDTQYF